The 14 T cell receptor beta chains presented below share a single source sample, sequenced in a study of control samples from healthy donors and cancer patients. The repertoire was sequenced with immunoSEQ multiplex PCR; TCRdb's copy has only in-frame clones and lacks some. This table has 45,000 to 60,000 clones, about 93% appearing once. Sample: blood. Receptors originate from a man aged 25-45 years in good health.

This chain links TRBV12-3 or TRBV12-4 with TRBJ2-2, with D tentatively TRBD1 or TRBD2 (5 bases each). V shed 6 bases and J shed 6 bases, with 8 bases lying between them. This CDR3 is built from 12 residues. Here the CDR3 DNA reads TGTGCCAGCAGCAGGGACGCCGGGGAGCTGTTTTTT. Residues: CASSRDAGELFF.

A word on this clone: An end of the junction differs from the germline gene, which may be a read error. The chain employs TRBV18 and TRBJ1-6; no clear D gene. CDR1 and CDR2 (germline): KGHSH, LQKENI. The CDR3 covers 15 residues. Written as DNA, the CDR3 is TGTGCCAGCTCATTGTCACCTATCGGCGGTTCACCCCCCCACTTT. This codes for CASSLSPIGGSPPHF.

The J gene is TRBJ2-2, the V gene TRBV3-1 (or the pseudogene TRBV3-2); maybe TRBD1 (6 bases). Germline V lookup: CDR1 LGHDT, CDR2 YNNKEL (reference sequence). V was clipped by 7 bases and J by 11 bases, with 11 bases between them. The CDR3 has 11 amino acids. CDR3 sequence (DNA): TGTGCCAGCAAGACAGGTGGAGAGCTGTTTTTT. Translation: CASKTGGELFF.

The chain joins TRBV5-1 to TRBJ1-4; TRBD1 agrees at 10 bases. The CDR3 is made up of 19 amino acids. Germline CDR1 is SGHRS and CDR2 is YFSETQ. The trim removed 1 base at V and 8 bases at J, leaving 17 bases unmatched. The CDR3 DNA reads TGCGCCAGCAGCTTGTTCCCGCCGGGACAGGGGCAGGTGGGGGAAAAACTGTTTTTT. Translation: CASSLFPPGQGQVGEKLFF.

The chain recombines TRBV10-3 with TRBJ1-1, with 8 bases aligning to TRBD1. This CDR3 has 17 amino acids. Per the germline V gene, CDR1 is ENHRY and CDR2 is SYGVKD. V lost 4 bases to trimming and J lost 0 bases; unmatched junction nucleotides: 10. The CDR3: CAISGSRTGHMNTEAFF. The CDR3 DNA reads as TGTGCCATCAGTGGAAGCCGGACAGGGCACATGAACACTGAAGCTTTCTTT.

The gene calls are TRBV19 and TRBJ1-1, with 7 bases identical to TRBD1. Germline-derived CDR1 and CDR2 are LNHDA and SQIVND (reference sequence). This CDR3 is 14 amino acids long. With V trimmed by 3 bases and J by 8 bases, 9 bases remained unmatched. DNA of the CDR3: TGTGCCAGTAGTATCCGACAGGGTGGGTTGGAAGCTTTCTTT. As protein: CASSIRQGGLEAFF.

V gene TRBV6-2 or TRBV6-3 combines with J gene TRBJ2-5; 7 bases match TRBD1. After removal of 0 bases from V and 4 bases from J, the junction contained 2 bases not matched to a gene. The germline V gene encodes CDR1 MNHEY and CDR2 SVGEGT. CDR3 length: 14 residues. The CDR3 spells CASSYSAGGETQYF. CDR3 DNA: TGTGCCAGCAGTTACTCGGCAGGGGGAGAGACCCAGTACTTC.

The V gene is TRBV10-3, the J gene TRBJ1-5; D not resolved. The CDR3 consists of 14 residues. Germline V CDR1 and CDR2: ENHRY, SYGVKD. V gave up 6 bases and J gave up 0 bases, with 9 bases separating them. The CDR3 protein is CAISSANSNQPQHF. The CDR3 DNA reads TGTGCCATCAGCTCGGCAAATAGCAATCAGCCCCAGCATTTT.

V and J are TRBV19 and TRBJ2-7, with 7 bases matching TRBD1. This CDR3 is 14 amino acids long. V lost 3 bases and J lost 2; bases outside the gene matches: 4. Per the germline V gene, CDR1 is LNHDA and CDR2 is SQIVND (reference sequence). In DNA, the CDR3 is TGTGCCAGTAGTATGGGGACAGCAGCCTACGAGCAGTACTTC. Translation: CASSMGTAAYEQYF.

This clone was picked up one time. The chain is built from TRBV7-3 and TRBJ1-1, with D possibly being TRBD1 (6 bases). Trimming took off 8 bases at V and 9 bases at J, with 25 bases between the two ends. The CDR3 loop spans 15 amino acids. Looked up from germline, CDR1 is SGHTA and CDR2 is FQGTGA. This CDR3 reads CASGRRDRTRGQAFF. The DNA for the CDR3 is TGTGCCAGCGGACGACGGGACCGAACGCGGGGGCAAGCTTTCTTT.

V is TRBV6-2 or TRBV6-3 and J is TRBJ2-5; D remains ambiguous. CDR1 is MNHEY and CDR2 is SVGEGT in the germline V gene. This CDR3 comprises 13 residues. V was shortened by 6 bases and J by 2 bases, with 10 bases between the two germline ends. As DNA, the CDR3 is TGTGCCAGCAGCAACCCCCCACAAGAGACCCAGTACTTC. Translated, it gives CASSNPPQETQYF.

The chain combines TRBV13 with TRBJ2-3; D not certain. CDR3 length equals 13 residues. Deletions cut 7 bases from V and 0 bases from J, with 8 bases between. Germline assignment: CDR1 PRHDT and CDR2 FYEKMQ (reference sequence). This chain's CDR3 is CASKQESTDTQYF. The DNA of the CDR3 is TGTGCCAGCAAGCAGGAGAGCACAGATACGCAGTATTTT.

V and J are TRBV12-3 or TRBV12-4 and TRBJ2-5, with D uncertain. CDR3 size: 12 residues. The germline V and J ends were trimmed by 5 bases and 1 base, with 5 bases remaining between them. CDR3 bases: TGTGCCAGCAGTCCAATCCAAGAGACCCAGTACTTC. This codes for CASSPIQETQYF.

Here the CDR3 reads CASSQGSTEAFYGYTF. The CDR3 DNA follows: TGCGCCAGCAGCCAAGGGTCAACGGAAGCTTTCTATGGCTACACCTTC. V gene TRBV4-3 combines with J gene TRBJ1-2; no definite D call. CDR1 and CDR2 from the germline V gene are LGHNA and YSLEER. The V gene lost 1 base and the J gene lost 4 bases, with 16 bases spanning the gap. CDR3 size: 16 residues.